This TCR beta chain stems from a study of control samples from healthy donors and cancer patients. Measured with immunoSEQ multiplex PCR; TCRdb has only the in-frame clones, and not every one. The sample consists of just over 30,000 clones, roughly 95% of them appearing once. In its sample, this clone was seen once. The CDR3 sequence is 17 residues long. After removal of 0 bases from V and 0 bases from J, the junction contained 3 bases not matched to a gene. Germline CDR1 reads SGHTA; CDR2 reads FQGNSA. The chain links TRBV7-2 to TRBJ2-1; 9 nucleotides match TRBD2. The clonotype comes from a man aged 55 to 70 in good health. Material: blood. CDR3 sequence: CASSLAGRGGSYNEQFF. CDR3 nucleotides: TGTGCCAGCAGCTTAGCGGGGCGGGGGGGCTCCTACAATGAGCAGTTCTTC.